Below are 24 T cell receptor beta chains sequenced from a single sample in a study of T cells in Graves' hyperthyroidism and ophthalmopathy. TCR beta CDR3 sequences were amplified from RNA transcripts. A set of HTBI primers served as the primers for a first-round RT-PCR of the TCR CDR3. TCRdb re-analysed the multiplex PCR reads in MiXCR, keeping a single row per CDR3 protein. The table lists hundreds of thousands of distinct CDR3 sequences, about 16% of them singletons. The specimen sequenced was blood. Every receptor here comes from a woman in her 30s with Graves' hyperthyroidism.

This clonotype is a singleton in its sample. Mismatch with germline at one junction end may stem from a read error. The chain links TRBV10-3 to TRBJ1-1, with TRBD1 identical over 11 bases. The length of the CDR3 is 14 residues. The V gene's germline CDR1 is ENHRY and CDR2 SYGVKD. The CDR3 DNA follows: TGTACCATCAGTGGGACAGGGGGAAACGCTGAAGCTTTCTTT. Encoded protein: CTISGTGGNAEAFF.

The V call is TRBV28, the J call TRBJ1-1, with 9 bases aligning to TRBD1. The length of the CDR3 is 15 residues. The germline V gene encodes CDR1 MDHEN and CDR2 SYDVKM. The V segment lost 5 bases and the J segment 5 bases; nucleotides outside the gene matches: 9. The CDR3 DNA is TGTGCCAGCAGTCCCCAACAGGGGGCAGAAACTGAAGCTTTCTTT. Its translation: CASSPQQGAETEAFF. The full variable domain, rest sourced from reference TRBV28 and TRBJ1-1, is DVKVTQSSRYLVKRTGEKVFLECVQDMDHENMFWYRQDPGLGLRLIYFSYDVKMKEKGDIPEGYSVSREKKERFSLILESASTNQTSMYLCASSPQQGAETEAFFGQGTRLTVV.

In its sample, this clonotype was seen many times. V usage is TRBV12-3 or TRBV12-4 and J usage is TRBJ2-7; weak D call: TRBD2 (6 bases). The CDR3 length is 14 residues. Trimming took off 1 base at V and 1 base at J, with 8 bases between the two ends. DNA of the CDR3: TGTGCCAGCAGTTTAGTGGGGAGGTCCTACGAGCAGTACTTC. Its protein is CASSLVGRSYEQYF.

The chain combines TRBV5-1 with TRBJ2-3, with 12 bases fitting TRBD2. This CDR3 spans 16 amino acids. V lost 4 bases, J lost 3 bases, and 6 bases stayed unmatched. The germline V gene has CDR1 SGHRS and CDR2 YFSETQ. The CDR3 DNA reads TGCGCCAGCAGCCTCCCGGGACTAGCGGGTACAGATACGCAGTATTTT. Translation gives CASSLPGLAGTDTQYF.

This clonotype was recorded at least ten times. V usage is TRBV5-1 and J usage is TRBJ2-3; no definite D call. V was shortened by 5 bases and J by 1 base, with 11 bases between the two germline ends. The CDR3 extends over 14 amino acids. CDR1 is SGHRS and CDR2 is YFSETQ in the germline V gene. The chain's CDR3 is CASRIVGGTDTQYF. DNA for the CDR3: TGCGCCAGCAGAATAGTGGGTGGCACAGATACGCAGTATTTT.

Ten or more counts support this clonotype. V is TRBV6-1 and J is TRBJ1-2, with 9 bases lining up with TRBD1. The CDR3 is made up of 15 amino acids. V lost 6 bases, J lost 8 bases, and 13 bases stayed unmatched. Per germline, CDR1 MNHNS and CDR2 SASEGT. CDR3 nucleotide sequence: TGTGCCAGCAGCTCTTCTGACCGGGACAGGGCCGGCTACACCTTC. Translation: CASSSSDRDRAGYTF.

The rearrangement links TRBV19 to TRBJ2-1; D possibly corresponds to TRBD2 (5 bases). V was shortened by 4 bases and J by 4 bases, with 11 bases between the two germline ends. This CDR3 has 14 residues. Germline assignment: CDR1 LNHDA and CDR2 SQIVND (reference sequence). CDR3 DNA: TGTGCCAGTAGTACGGGGAGCTGGTACAATGAGCAGTTCTTC. Translated: CASSTGSWYNEQFF. The full variable domain, completed using reference TRBV19 and TRBJ2-1, is DGGITQSPKYLFRKEGQNVTLSCEQNLNHDAMYWYRQDPGQGLRLIYYSQIVNDFQKGDIAEGYSVSREKKESFPLTVTSAQKNPTAFYLCASSTGSWYNEQFFGPGTRLTVL.

This rearrangement joins TRBV9 to TRBJ2-3; D may be TRBD2 (6 bases). Trimming took 3 bases from V and 9 from J, leaving 14 bases between them. From germline, CDR1 is SGDLS and CDR2 YYNGEE. This CDR3 spans 13 amino acids. The CDR3 reads CASSEGTPQTQYF. CDR3 DNA: TGTGCCAGCAGCGAAGGGACTCCGCAAACGCAGTATTTT.

This clonotype was picked up many times. The chain combines TRBV28 with TRBJ1-1; D is possibly TRBD1 (6 bases). Germline V lookup: CDR1 MDHEN, CDR2 SYDVKM. The CDR3 is 16 amino acids. The V end lost 3 bases, the J end lost 5 bases, and 19 bases lay between the germline ends. CDR3 region: CASSFQTLGGLTEAFF. In DNA form, the CDR3 reads TGTGCCAGCAGTTTCCAGACGCTAGGGGGTTTAACTGAAGCTTTCTTT.

This clonotype was seen only a few times. This chain connects TRBV20-1 to TRBJ2-2; a possible D gene is TRBD1 (5 bases). Between the trimmed V and J ends, which lost 6 bases and 4 bases, there was a span of 18 bases. This CDR3 is built from 15 residues. The germline CDR1 and CDR2 sequences are DFQATT and SNEGSKA (reference sequence). The DNA of the CDR3 is TGCAGTGCCGAGGATAGGACAACTTTCACCGGGGAGCTGTTTTTT. Protein: CSAEDRTTFTGELFF.

This clonotype has just a few counts. V usage is TRBV7-9 and J usage is TRBJ1-1; D unresolved. V was trimmed by 6 bases and J by 1 base, leaving 15 bases between them. The CDR3 runs 15 residues. Germline lookup yields CDR1 SEHNR and CDR2 FQNEAQ (reference sequence). The CDR3 coding sequence is TGTGCCAGCAGTTACTCCAGTTTTAGGAACACTGAAGCTTTCTTT. Translated, it gives CASSYSSFRNTEAFF. Looking up the rest from reference TRBV7-9 and TRBJ1-1 gives the full variable domain: DTGVSQNPRHKITKRGQNVTFRCDPISEHNRLYWYRQTLGQGPEFLTYFQNEAQLEKSRLLSDRFSAERPKGSFSTLEIQRTEQGDSAMYLCASSYSSFRNTEAFFGQGTRLTVV.

Comment on this clonotype: This may arise from a read error, as a much more abundant clone is one base away. V is TRBV20-1 and J is TRBJ2-7; D may be TRBD2 (6 bases). V was clipped by 7 bases and J by 0 bases, with 16 bases between them. Germline assignment: CDR1 DFQATT and CDR2 SNEGSKA (reference sequence). The CDR3 sequence is 14 residues long. The CDR3 sequence: CSVFGGMSSYEQYF. CDR3 nucleotides: TGCAGTGTTTTTGGCGGGATGAGCTCCTACGAGCAGTACTTC.

The chain employs TRBV5-1 and TRBJ2-5; D is perhaps TRBD2 (6 bases). Germline loops: CDR1 SGHRS, CDR2 YFSETQ. CDR3 length equals 14 residues. V lost 4 bases and J lost 2, with 12 bases in between. This CDR3 reads CASSAGTLQETQYF. For the CDR3, the DNA is TGCGCCAGCAGCGCGGGGACTTTACAAGAGACCCAGTACTTC. Supplemented by reference TRBV5-1 and TRBJ2-5, the full variable domain reads KAGVTQTPRYLIKTRGQQVTLSCSPISGHRSVSWYQQTPGQGLQFLFEYFSETQRNKGNFPGRFSGRQFSNSRSEMNVSTLELGDSALYLCASSAGTLQETQYFGPGTRLLVL.

This clonotype was detected a few times. The V and J genes are TRBV20-1 and TRBJ2-7, with 11 bases identical to TRBD2. Germline V gene sequence: CDR1 DFQATT, CDR2 SNEGSKA (reference sequence). Trimming took 2 bases from V and 6 from J; bases not matched to a gene: 6. This CDR3 contains 14 residues. In nucleotides, the CDR3 is TGCAGTGCTAGACCCTCTAGCGGGAGGACCGAGCAGTACTTC. It codes for CSARPSSGRTEQYF.

Concerning this clonotype: The final CDR3 position lacks the conserved phenylalanine or tryptophan, pointing to a likely read error. The rearrangement uses TRBV3-1 and TRBJ1-5; D remains unclear. Trimming took 0 bases from V and 0 from J, leaving 6 bases between them. From germline, CDR1 is LGHDT and CDR2 YNNKEL (reference sequence). CDR3 size: 15 residues. CDR3 region: CASSQDAYSNQPQHS. In nucleotides, the CDR3 is TGTGCCAGCAGCCAAGACGCCTATAGCAATCAGCCCCAGCATTCT.

This clonotype was counted many times. J is TRBJ2-5 and V is TRBV30, with D maybe TRBD1 (5 bases). CDR1 and CDR2 (germline): GTSNPN, SVGIG (reference sequence). Trimming removed 3 bases at V and 4 bases at J, with 21 bases between. The CDR3 is made up of 16 amino acids. CDR3 DNA sequence: TGTGCCTGGAGCAACTCTGGGCCCATGGGGCCAGAGACCCAGTACTTC. As protein: CAWSNSGPMGPETQYF.

For this clonotype: A read error may be the cause here, since a much bigger clone is one base away. The genes are TRBV18 and TRBJ2-1; TRBD1 matches at 7 bases. The DNA end favors TRBJ2-7, so the J call may be wrong. The CDR3 is made up of 13 amino acids. The V gene's germline CDR1 is KGHSH and CDR2 LQKENI. The CDR3 loop reads CASSATGSNEQYF. The CDR3 nucleotides read TGTGCCAGCTCAGCGACAGGGAGCAATGAGCAGTACTTC.

CDR3 protein: CASSLGLGFQYF. The CDR3 DNA reads as TGTGCCAGCAGTTTGGGGCTAGGGTTCCAGTACTTC. The rearrangement links TRBV12-3 or TRBV12-4 to TRBJ2-5, with a tentative D call TRBD1 (5 bases). The CDR3 is made up of 12 amino acids. V lost 3 bases, J lost 10 bases, and 12 bases lay in between.

This clonotype was counted ten times or more. J is TRBJ2-5 and V is TRBV11-2, with D possibly TRBD1 on 6 matching bases. V gave up 1 base and J gave up 5 bases, with 17 bases separating them. This CDR3 is 16 amino acids long. CDR1 SGHAT and CDR2 FQNNGV come from the germline V gene. In nucleotides, the CDR3 is TGTGCCAGCAGCTTAGGTATCGGAGTGGGGGCCGAGACCCAGTACTTC. Protein sequence: CASSLGIGVGAETQYF. Supplemented by reference TRBV11-2 and TRBJ2-5, the full variable domain reads EAGVAQSPRYKIIEKRQSVAFWCNPISGHATLYWYQQILGQGPKLLIQFQNNGVVDDSQLPKDRFSAERLKGVDSTLKIQPAKLEDSAVYLCASSLGIGVGAETQYFGPGTRLLVL.

This clonotype has more than one count but fewer than ten. The chain is built from TRBV29-1 and TRBJ1-2, with D uncertain. The germline V gene has CDR1 SQVTM and CDR2 ANQGSEA. V dropped 2 bases and J dropped 4 bases, with 11 bases sitting between them. The CDR3 consists of 13 residues. CDR3 DNA: TGCAGCGTTGAAACTGAAGTGGGCTATGGCTACACCTTC. Encoded protein: CSVETEVGYGYTF.

The chain carries TRBV7-3 and TRBJ2-1, with D possibly TRBD2 on 9 matching bases. V dropped 1 base and J dropped 2 bases, with 27 bases sitting between them. CDR3 length: 21 amino acids. Germline loops: CDR1 SGHTA, CDR2 FQGTGA. The chain's CDR3 is CASSLKGQGRLASGTYNEQFF. The CDR3 bases are TGTGCCAGCAGCTTAAAAGGACAGGGAAGGTTGGCTAGCGGGACCTACAATGAGCAGTTCTTC. Full variable domain (missing parts from reference TRBV7-3 and TRBJ2-1): GAGVSQTPSNKVTEKGKYVELRCDPISGHTALYWYRQSLGQGPEFLIYFQGTGAADDSGLPNDRFFAVRPEGSVSTLKIQRTERGDSAVYLCASSLKGQGRLASGTYNEQFFGPGTRLTVL.

This clonotype was observed many times. The genes are TRBV30 and TRBJ2-3; D unclear. V was shortened by 0 bases and J by 4 bases, with 5 bases between the two germline ends. This CDR3 contains 12 residues. Germline CDR1 is GTSNPN and CDR2 is SVGIG (reference sequence). CDR3 residues: CAWSVQSDTQYF. The CDR3 nucleotides are TGTGCCTGGAGTGTACAGTCAGATACGCAGTATTTT.

This clonotype was counted many times. The chain combines TRBV5-1 with TRBJ2-1, with 8 bases aligning to TRBD2. Germline loops: CDR1 SGHRS, CDR2 YFSETQ. The CDR3 contains 14 residues. The trim removed 2 bases at V and 8 bases at J, leaving 6 bases unmatched. The CDR3 spells CASSLAGVWDEQFF. Written as DNA, the CDR3 is TGCGCCAGCAGCTTAGCGGGAGTGTGGGATGAGCAGTTCTTC.

The rearrangement links TRBV29-1 to TRBJ2-5; D may be TRBD1 (6 bases). Germline assignment: CDR1 SQVTM and CDR2 ANQGSEA. With 6 bases removed from V and 3 bases from J, the gap between germline ends came to 11 bases. The CDR3 loop spans 12 amino acids. CDR3 residues: CSVPRGEETQYF. CDR3 coding DNA: TGCAGCGTCCCCAGGGGCGAAGAGACCCAGTACTTC.